Following are 6 T cell receptor beta chains from one sample sequenced in a study of T cell changes during pregnancy in multiple sclerosis. Sequencing used immunoSEQ multiplex PCR; TCRdb keeps in-frame clones, though not all of them. The sample consists of about 100,000 clones, 90% to 95% of them appearing once. The specimen was peripheral blood, collected before pregnancy. All receptors derive from a female donor with multiple sclerosis, enrolled in a pregnancy study.

V is TRBV9 and J is TRBJ1-2; D is undetermined. The CDR3 consists of 14 residues. CDR1 is SGDLS and CDR2 is YYNGEE in the germline V gene. V was pared by 0 bases and J by 3 bases, with 9 bases between. Here the CDR3 DNA reads TGTGCCAGCAGCGTAGAATCACTGGACTATGGCTACACCTTC. Protein product: CASSVESLDYGYTF.

The V gene is TRBV15, the J gene TRBJ2-7; 14 bases line up with TRBD2. This CDR3 comprises 19 residues. CDR1 is LNHNV and CDR2 is YYDKDF in the germline V gene (reference sequence). V gave up 1 base and J gave up 6 bases; unmatched junction bases: 14. The CDR3 DNA reads as TGTGCCACCAGCAGAGGTGGCCGGGGCGGGACTAGCGGGAGTCGCGAGCAGTACTTC. This sequence encodes CATSRGGRGGTSGSREQYF.

In its sample, this clone was seen once. J is TRBJ1-2 and V is TRBV10-3; D perhaps matches TRBD1 (5 bases). Germline V gene lookup returns CDR1 ENHRY and CDR2 SYGVKD. V was trimmed by 3 bases and J by 3 bases, leaving 11 bases between them. The CDR3 extends over 14 amino acids. CDR3 region: CAISDWGTDYGYTF. CDR3 nucleotide sequence: TGTGCCATCAGTGATTGGGGGACTGACTATGGCTACACCTTC.

The chain couples TRBV4-1 to TRBJ2-3, with TRBD2 as a possible D gene (6 bases). CDR1 is MGHRA and CDR2 is YSYEKL in the germline V gene. The CDR3 totals 14 residues. With 2 bases removed from V and 2 bases from J, the gap between germline ends came to 8 bases. The CDR3 region has the DNA TGCGCCAGCAGCCAATTAGCGGTCACAGATACGCAGTATTTT. Its protein product is CASSQLAVTDTQYF.

This chain uses TRBV6-5 with TRBJ2-5, with D uncertain. The V gene lost 5 bases and the J gene lost 4 bases, with 5 bases spanning the gap. Germline V gives CDR1 MNHEY, CDR2 SVGAGI. The CDR3 has 11 residues. CDR3 residues: CASSTSETQYF. DNA for the CDR3: TGTGCCAGCAGTACTTCAGAGACCCAGTACTTC.

The gene calls are TRBV29-1 and TRBJ2-3, with TRBD2 matching over 11 bases. The CDR3 consists of 15 residues. Germline assignment: CDR1 SQVTM and CDR2 ANQGSEA. V was pared by 8 bases and J by 1 base, with 8 bases of the junction left unmatched. The CDR3 nucleotides read TGCAGCTCCCTAGGACTAGCGGGCGGCACAGATACGCAGTATTTT. It translates to CSSLGLAGGTDTQYF.